These 24 T cell receptor beta chains came from one sample sequenced in a study of blood T cell repertoires in COVID-19. Only in-frame clones appear in the TCRdb table, and some are missing; sequencing was by immunoSEQ multiplex PCR. The repertoire holds about 270,000 clones, with approximately 89% as singletons. Sequences were obtained from peripheral blood. These receptors were taken from a man in his forties or fifties with active or convalescent COVID-19.

This rearrangement joins TRBV5-4 to TRBJ2-5; D is ambiguous. CDR1 is SGHNT, CDR2 YYREEE, per germline (reference sequence). The CDR3 runs to 14 residues. V gave up 4 bases and J gave up 2 bases, with 12 bases separating them. The CDR3 protein is CASSGPEEQETQYF. The CDR3 nucleotides are TGTGCCAGCAGCGGTCCCGAGGAGCAAGAGACCCAGTACTTC.

This chain links TRBV7-9 with TRBJ1-1; D gene uncertain. The germline V gene encodes CDR1 SEHNR and CDR2 FQNEAQ (reference sequence). The CDR3 is 15 residues long. Trimming took off 1 base at V and 2 bases at J, with 11 bases between the two ends. Written as DNA, the CDR3 is TGTGCCAGCAGCTTAGGAAGCAGGCAAAACACTGAAGCTTTCTTT. Protein product: CASSLGSRQNTEAFF.

The chain links TRBV5-1 to TRBJ1-1; 9 bases fit TRBD1. Germline values: CDR1 SGHRS, CDR2 YFSETQ. The CDR3 has 13 residues. With V trimmed by 4 bases and J by 8 bases, 6 bases remained unmatched. This CDR3 is CASSRDREAEAFF. In DNA, the CDR3 is TGCGCCAGCAGCAGGGACAGGGAAGCCGAAGCTTTCTTT.

The rearrangement joins TRBV19 to TRBJ2-5; D possibly corresponds to TRBD2 (6 bases). CDR3 length: 13 amino acids. V was clipped by 5 bases and J by 2 bases, with 9 bases between them. CDR1 and CDR2 (germline): LNHDA, SQIVND (reference sequence). CDR3 region: CASSLGLQETQYF. The CDR3 region has the DNA TGTGCCAGTAGTCTTGGACTACAAGAGACCCAGTACTTC.

V is TRBV5-1 and J is TRBJ1-1; TRBD1 might be the D (5 bases). V lost 5 bases and J 3 bases, leaving 8 bases between the germline ends. CDR3 size: 12 residues. Germline-derived CDR1 and CDR2 are SGHRS and YFSETQ. CDR3 sequence (DNA): TGCGCCAGCAGTTCAGGGTACACTGAAGCTTTCTTT. Its protein is CASSSGYTEAFF.

The gene calls are TRBV7-5 and TRBJ2-3; the table names TRBD2, a call not compared with the DNA. TRBV7-5 is noted as a pseudogene. CDR3 length equals 17 residues. The CDR3 DNA reads as TGTGTCACTCAGAAGACGACTTGTATACTCATCACAGATACGCAGTATTTT. Its translation is CVTQKTTCILITDTQYF.

This clone occurred a few times. This chain links TRBV19 with TRBJ1-2, with D perhaps TRBD1 (5 bases). Germline loops: CDR1 LNHDA, CDR2 SQIVND (reference sequence). V shed 7 bases and J shed 2 bases, with 17 bases lying between them. This CDR3 is built from 15 residues. CDR3 sequence reads: CASNPTAGGNYGYTF. The CDR3 coding sequence is TGTGCCAGTAACCCGACAGCGGGTGGAAACTATGGCTACACCTTC.

The CDR3 region has the DNA TGTGTCTCTGGCGGCAGCTACTATGGCTACACCTTC. Its protein product is CVSGGSYYGYTF. This chain joins TRBV6-5 and TRBJ1-2; D is unresolved. This CDR3 region has 12 residues. CDR1 is MNHEY and CDR2 is SVGAGI in the germline V gene.

V and J are TRBV15 and TRBJ1-4, with 7 positions matching TRBD1. Germline CDR1 is LNHNV and CDR2 is YYDKDF (reference sequence). This CDR3 has 13 residues. V dropped 5 bases and J dropped 5; count of bases not matched to a gene: 2. The CDR3 protein is CATSPTGNEKLFF. The CDR3 DNA reads TGTGCCACCAGCCCGACAGGGAATGAAAAACTGTTTTTT.

This clone came up once. J is TRBJ2-7 and V is TRBV10-3; TRBD2 matches at 7 bases. The germline CDR1 and CDR2 sequences are ENHRY and SYGVKD. The CDR3 covers 14 residues. The V gene end was trimmed by 7 bases and the J gene end by 5 bases; junction bases not matched to a gene: 11. Here the CDR3 DNA reads TGTGCCATCATGACGGCGGGAGATGTTGACGAGCAGTACTTC. Residues: CAIMTAGDVDEQYF.

V is TRBV27 and J is TRBJ2-3; the D gene is possibly TRBD2 (5 bases). The V end was cut by 10 bases, the J end by 6 bases, with 23 bases between. The CDR3 covers 15 residues. The V gene's germline CDR1 is MNHEY and CDR2 SMNVEV (reference sequence). The CDR3 DNA is TGTGCCATTAGACGGGATTCGGACTTTGAGGATACGCAGTATTTT. It is translated as CAIRRDSDFEDTQYF.

About this clone itself: Other DNA variants within this sample encode the same CDR3. The J gene is TRBJ1-1, the V gene TRBV6-5, with 7 bases matching TRBD1. V was pared by 5 bases and J by 1 base, with 4 bases of the junction left unmatched. Germline lookup yields CDR1 MNHEY and CDR2 SVGAGI. CDR3 size: 14 residues. CDR3 sequence (DNA): TGTGCCAGCAGTCTGACAGGGAGGAACACTGAAGCTTTCTTT. It is translated as CASSLTGRNTEAFF.

The chain recombines TRBV29-1 with TRBJ2-1; 9 bases match TRBD2. This CDR3 is 14 amino acids long. J lost 0 bases, V lost 8 bases, and 5 bases had no gene match. Germline-derived CDR1 and CDR2 are SQVTM and ANQGSEA. The CDR3 loop is CSPSGINSYNEQFF. The CDR3 DNA follows: TGCAGCCCTAGCGGGATAAACTCCTACAATGAGCAGTTCTTC.

This sequence joins TRBV7-4 and TRBJ2-5; D unresolved. CDR3 length: 11 amino acids. CDR1 SGHVT and CDR2 SQSDAQ come from the germline V gene. V shed 5 bases and J shed 5 bases, with 6 bases lying between them. CDR3 sequence: CASSQFETQYF. CDR3 sequence (DNA): TGTGCCAGCAGCCAATTTGAGACCCAGTACTTC. Full variable domain (missing parts from reference TRBV7-4 and TRBJ2-5): GAGVSQSPRYKVAKRGRDVALRCDSISGHVTLYWYRQTLGQGSEVLTYSQSDAQRDKSGRPSGRFSAERPERSVSTLKIQRTEQGDSAVYLCASSQFETQYFGPGTRLLVL.

This clone was counted once. The rearrangement links TRBV11-2 to TRBJ1-1; no definite D call. The CDR3 contains 15 residues. Germline V gene sequence: CDR1 SGHAT, CDR2 FQNNGV. The ends were cut back, 3 bases at V and 7 bases at J, with 18 bases in the middle. CDR3 sequence reads: CASSFSTRGGREAFF. As DNA, the CDR3 is TGTGCCAGCAGCTTTTCGACCCGGGGAGGGCGTGAAGCTTTCTTT. Full variable domain (missing parts from reference TRBV11-2 and TRBJ1-1): EAGVAQSPRYKIIEKRQSVAFWCNPISGHATLYWYQQILGQGPKLLIQFQNNGVVDDSQLPKDRFSAERLKGVDSTLKIQPAKLEDSAVYLCASSFSTRGGREAFFGQGTRLTVV.

This sequence joins TRBV10-3 and TRBJ2-1, with D possibly TRBD1 on 6 matching bases. The CDR3 has 13 residues. CDR1 and CDR2 (germline): ENHRY, SYGVKD. V was cut by 6 bases and J by 4 bases, with 10 bases left in between. CDR3 protein: CAISPGVYNEQFF. For the CDR3, the DNA is TGTGCCATCAGCCCAGGGGTTTACAATGAGCAGTTCTTC.

V and J are TRBV27 and TRBJ2-5, with TRBD1 identical over 7 bases. The CDR3 contains 14 residues. The V segment lost 5 bases and the J segment 5 bases; nucleotides outside the gene matches: 8. The V gene's germline CDR1 is MNHEY and CDR2 SMNVEV (reference sequence). Here the CDR3 reads CASSPQTGRETQYF. Here the CDR3 DNA reads TGTGCCAGCAGTCCCCAGACAGGGCGGGAGACCCAGTACTTC.

In regard to this clone: This CDR3 is also generated by other DNA sequences in the sample. The V gene is TRBV5-1, the J gene TRBJ2-2; perhaps TRBD1 as D (6 bases). There are 14 residues in the CDR3. V lost 3 bases and J lost 1, with 7 bases in between. Germline V CDR1 and CDR2: SGHRS, YFSETQ. The CDR3 loop reads CASSSTGNTGELFF. The CDR3 DNA follows: TGCGCCAGCAGCTCGACAGGGAACACCGGGGAGCTGTTTTTT. The whole variable domain, filled in from reference TRBV5-1 and TRBJ2-2, reads KAGVTQTPRYLIKTRGQQVTLSCSPISGHRSVSWYQQTPGQGLQFLFEYFSETQRNKGNFPGRFSGRQFSNSRSEMNVSTLELGDSALYLCASSSTGNTGELFFGEGSRLTVL.

The chain couples TRBV5-6 to TRBJ1-2; the match to TRBD1 covers 7 bases. The J segment lost 3 bases and the V segment lost 7 bases, leaving 9 bases of the junction unmatched. The CDR3 is made up of 14 amino acids. The germline CDR1 and CDR2 sequences are SGHDT and YYEEEE. The CDR3 spells CASLRQGRDYGYTF. For the CDR3, the DNA is TGTGCCAGCTTAAGACAGGGACGAGACTATGGCTACACCTTC.

This chain connects TRBV6-6 to TRBJ1-5; a weak D match, TRBD1 (6 bases). CDR1 is MNHNY and CDR2 is SVGAGI in the germline V gene (reference sequence). The CDR3 extends over 15 amino acids. Trimming removed 6 bases from V and 4 bases from J, with 16 bases in between. CDR3 sequence: CASSKTGLGNQPQHF. CDR3 DNA sequence: TGTGCCAGCAGCAAAACAGGGTTGGGGAATCAGCCCCAGCATTTT.

The chain is built from TRBV4-1 and TRBJ1-5; D ambiguous. CDR1 and CDR2 (germline): MGHRA, YSYEKL. With 5 bases removed from V and 0 bases from J, the gap between germline ends came to 11 bases. The CDR3 is 15 amino acids. This CDR3 reads CASSAPGLSNQPQHF. CDR3 bases: TGCGCCAGCAGCGCGCCTGGGCTTAGCAATCAGCCCCAGCATTTT.

This chain uses TRBV6-6 with TRBJ1-5, with 8 positions matching TRBD1. The CDR3 is 17 amino acids. V was clipped by 5 bases and J by 1 base; unmatched bases: 10. Germline CDR1 MNHNY, CDR2 SVGAGI (reference sequence). The CDR3 nucleotides are TGTGCCAGCAGTCGCGGACAGGGCGGAATGAGCAATCAGCCCCAGCATTTT. Translation gives CASSRGQGGMSNQPQHF.

V and J are TRBV7-6 and TRBJ2-3; D may be TRBD2 (10 bases). Trimming shortened V by 4 bases and J by 5 bases, and 37 bases separated the two germline ends. The CDR3 has 22 amino acids. Germline V gene data show CDR1 as SGHVS and CDR2 as FNYEAQ. In nucleotides, the CDR3 is TGTGCCAGCAGCTCCCCCCGGACAGGGGTACTAGCGGGATCCTTCGGGGGAGATACGCAGTATTTT. The encoded protein is CASSSPRTGVLAGSFGGDTQYF.

The V call is TRBV9, the J call TRBJ2-3; TRBD2 agrees at 7 bases. Germline lookup yields CDR1 SGDLS and CDR2 YYNGEE. V shed 4 bases, J shed 2 bases, and the junction held 13 bases outside the gene matches. The CDR3 totals 17 residues. The DNA of the CDR3 is TGTGCCAGCAGCCCCTTCCCTGCTAGCGGAACCACAGATACGCAGTATTTT. As protein: CASSPFPASGTTDTQYF.